One and the same sample provided the 13 T cell receptor beta chains below, sequenced in a study of blood T cell repertoires in COVID-19. The method was immunoSEQ multiplex PCR; TCRdb's version includes in-frame clones alone and lacks a portion of them. The data contain 150,000 or so clones, roughly 84% of them singletons. Sample: peripheral blood. The receptors stem from a woman in her fifties or sixties with acute or convalescent COVID-19.

V usage is TRBV5-6 and J usage is TRBJ2-2; a weak D match, TRBD1 (6 bases). Trimming pared 1 base from V and 4 bases from J, leaving 23 bases between. The CDR3 runs to 19 residues. The germline V gene has CDR1 SGHDT and CDR2 YYEEEE. The CDR3 here is CASSLHQGYQSPLTGELFF. CDR3 nucleotide sequence: TGTGCCAGCAGCTTGCATCAGGGGTACCAATCCCCGCTCACCGGGGAGCTGTTTTTT. Based on the CDR3 plus reference TRBV5-6 and TRBJ2-2, the full variable domain is DAGVTQSPTHLIKTRGQQVTLRCSPKSGHDTVSWYQQALGQGPQFIFQYYEEEERQRGNFPDRFSGHQFPNYSSELNVNALLLGDSALYLCASSLHQGYQSPLTGELFFGEGSRLTVL.

The chain has TRBV5-1 and TRBJ2-2; 9 positions match TRBD2. Germline V CDR1 and CDR2: SGHRS, YFSETQ. Germline trimming cut 2 bases from V and 1 base from J; bases unmatched to any gene: 0. This CDR3 is built from 15 residues. Written as DNA, the CDR3 is TGCGCCAGCAGCTTTAGCGGGAGGAACACCGGGGAGCTGTTTTTT. It specifies CASSFSGRNTGELFF.

The gene calls are TRBV19 and TRBJ2-1; 10 bases match TRBD2. This CDR3 region has 17 residues. CDR1 LNHDA and CDR2 SQIVND come from the germline V gene (reference sequence). The CDR3 nucleotides read TGTGCTACAGCGGTACTAGCGGGAAGTTGGGGCGGCAATGAGCAGTTCTTC. It is translated as CATAVLAGSWGGNEQFF.

The chain carries TRBV24-1 and TRBJ1-1; unclear D gene. Germline CDR1 KGHDR, CDR2 SFDVKD. This CDR3 is 13 amino acids long. V dropped 6 bases and J dropped 0 bases, with 7 bases sitting between them. The CDR3 loop is CATSSPMNTEAFF. Written as DNA, the CDR3 is TGTGCCACCAGTAGCCCCATGAACACTGAAGCTTTCTTT.

The chain has TRBV6-5 and TRBJ1-2, with D perhaps matching TRBD1 (5 bases). The CDR3 totals 16 residues. Germline V gene lookup returns CDR1 MNHEY and CDR2 SVGAGI. The V end lost 2 bases, the J end lost 1 base, and 14 bases lay between the germline ends. CDR3 region: CASSYTAGGGNYGYTF. The CDR3 DNA reads as TGTGCCAGCAGTTACACGGCCGGGGGTGGTAACTATGGCTACACCTTC.

The chain carries TRBV5-1 and TRBJ1-1; the D is unclear. CDR3 size: 12 residues. The V end was cut by 2 bases, the J end by 5 bases, with 7 bases between. Looked up from germline, CDR1 is SGHRS and CDR2 is YFSETQ. Written as DNA, the CDR3 is TGCGCCAGCAGCTTAAGCGAGACTGAAGCTTTCTTT. Translating it yields CASSLSETEAFF.

This rearrangement joins TRBV27 to TRBJ1-5, with 10 positions matching TRBD1. V shed 5 bases, J shed 4 bases, and the junction held 2 bases outside the gene matches. The CDR3 is 14 residues long. From germline, CDR1 is MNHEY and CDR2 SMNVEV (reference sequence). The CDR3 region is CASSGTGDNQPQHF. The CDR3 bases are TGTGCCAGCAGTGGGACAGGGGATAATCAGCCCCAGCATTTT.

The chain has TRBV3-1 (or the pseudogene TRBV3-2) and TRBJ2-1; 10 bases agree with TRBD1. J lost 6 bases, V lost 0 bases, and 2 bases had no gene match. The germline V gene encodes CDR1 LGHDT and CDR2 YNNKEL (reference sequence). This CDR3 region has 15 residues. CDR3 sequence reads: CASSQDGTGVNEQFF. The CDR3 DNA reads as TGTGCCAGCAGCCAAGATGGGACAGGGGTCAATGAGCAGTTCTTC.

This clone was counted only a few times. The chain recombines TRBV28 with TRBJ1-3, with 11 positions matching TRBD1. CDR3 length equals 16 residues. V shed 4 bases, J shed 4 bases, and the junction held 6 bases outside the gene matches. The V gene's germline CDR1 is MDHEN and CDR2 SYDVKM. Here the CDR3 reads CASSSSGQGVGNTIYF. CDR3 nucleotide sequence: TGTGCCAGCAGTTCCTCGGGACAGGGGGTCGGAAACACCATATATTTT.

J is TRBJ2-7 and V is TRBV10-1; 8 bases fit TRBD1. Germline lookup yields CDR1 WNHNN and CDR2 SYGVQD (reference sequence). The CDR3 is made up of 17 amino acids. Trimming removed 5 bases from V and 0 bases from J; junction bases left unmatched: 12. This CDR3 is CASSPIVDRDHSYEQYF. The DNA for the CDR3 is TGCGCCAGCAGTCCCATCGTGGACAGGGACCACTCCTACGAGCAGTACTTC.

The chain employs TRBV6-5 and TRBJ1-2; D possibly corresponds to TRBD1 (6 bases). This CDR3 contains 14 residues. Germline V gives CDR1 MNHEY, CDR2 SVGAGI. The ends were cut back, 0 bases at V and 4 bases at J, with 9 bases in the middle. The CDR3 nucleotides are TGTGCCAGCAGTTACTCCGCAGGGGCCTATGGCTACACCTTC. Its translation: CASSYSAGAYGYTF.

This clone appeared a single time. The gene calls are TRBV6-2 or TRBV6-3 and TRBJ2-5, with D possibly being TRBD1 (6 bases). Per the germline V gene, CDR1 is MNHEY and CDR2 is SVGEGT. The CDR3 loop spans 17 amino acids. Trimming left V 2 bases short and J 0 bases short, with 16 bases between. The CDR3 reads CASSYRGQSVYQETQYF. CDR3 nucleotide sequence: TGTGCCAGCAGTTACCGTGGACAGTCAGTGTACCAAGAGACCCAGTACTTC.

The rearrangement joins TRBV3-1 (or the pseudogene TRBV3-2) to TRBJ1-2; 7 nucleotides line up with TRBD1. Germline V gives CDR1 LGHDT, CDR2 YNNKEL (reference sequence). This CDR3 region has 18 residues. Trimming at V came to 3 bases and at J to 4 bases, leaving 17 bases not matched to a gene. CDR3 bases: TGTGCCAGCAGCCAGGTGGTGGTTGGACAGGCCCGGTCCTATGGCTACACCTTC. It is translated as CASSQVVVGQARSYGYTF.